This TCR beta chain came from a study of PD-1 blockade in classical Hodgkin lymphoma. This clone was found a few times. Some clones are missing from TCRdb's copy, which holds only in-frame ones; the method was immunoSEQ multiplex PCR. In the table there are more than 50,000 clones, roughly nine tenths of which are singletons. Germline values: CDR1 SGHRS, CDR2 YFSETQ. Deletions cut 2 bases from V and 6 bases from J, with 11 bases between. The CDR3 sequence is 13 residues long. Every patient had relapsed following autologous stem cell transplantation, and cohorts differed in brentuximab vedotin exposure.

This TCR was recovered from a human donor with classical Hodgkin lymphoma. This chain joins TRBV5-1 and TRBJ1-1; TRBD1 is a possible D gene (6 bases). Here the sequenced sample was peripheral blood mononuclear cells (PBMCs), taken at baseline. CDR3 in amino acids: CASSFSGAAEAFF. The DNA for the CDR3 is TGCGCCAGCAGCTTTTCAGGGGCTGCTGAAGCTTTCTTT.